One and the same sample provided the 16 T cell receptor beta chains below, sequenced in a study of T cells in localized non-small cell lung cancer. The data were produced by immunoSEQ multiplex PCR, yet TCRdb's version contains in-frame clones alone and is incomplete. The sample holds roughly 90,000 clones, more than 75% seen once. The sample consisted of PBMCs, taken before any cancer treatment. Source of these receptors: a woman aged 35-70 years with stage II squamous cell lung carcinoma.

This clone appeared a single time. V gene TRBV7-2 combines with J gene TRBJ2-1; D is tentatively TRBD1 or TRBD2 (5 bases each). This CDR3 has 13 amino acids. Trimming stripped 1 base from V and 9 bases from J, with 10 bases between. The germline CDR1 and CDR2 sequences are SGHTA and FQGNSA. CDR3 DNA: TGTGCCAGCAGCTTAGGGGGCCGGGGTGAGCAGTTCTTC. It encodes CASSLGGRGEQFF.

This clone was seen only once. V and J are TRBV11-2 and TRBJ1-3, with TRBD1 as a possible D gene (6 bases). Germline loops: CDR1 SGHAT, CDR2 FQNNGV. The germline V and J ends were trimmed by 6 bases and 0 bases, with 12 bases remaining between them. This CDR3 is 15 amino acids long. The CDR3 is CASRPGQISGNTIYF. The DNA of the CDR3 is TGTGCCAGCAGACCCGGACAGATCTCTGGAAACACCATATATTTT.

The chain joins TRBV5-4 to TRBJ2-2; 9 nucleotides match TRBD1. Trimming removed 0 bases from V and 1 base from J; junction bases left unmatched: 1. CDR1 and CDR2 (germline): SGHNT, YYREEE (reference sequence). The length of the CDR3 is 16 residues. CDR3 residues: CASSLGGQGNTGELFF. The CDR3 DNA sequence: TGTGCCAGCAGCTTGGGGGGACAGGGGAACACCGGGGAGCTGTTTTTT.

The chain recombines TRBV9 with TRBJ2-1; 7 nucleotides line up with TRBD1. CDR3 length: 16 residues. Trimming at V came to 3 bases and at J to 0 bases, leaving 6 bases not matched to a gene. Germline lookup yields CDR1 SGDLS and CDR2 YYNGEE. This CDR3 is CASSAGTEDSYNEQFF. CDR3 in DNA: TGTGCCAGCAGCGCCGGGACAGAAGACTCCTACAATGAGCAGTTCTTC.

The DNA of the CDR3 is TGTGCCAGCAGCTTAGGACTGGACCTCACCGGGGAGCTGTTTTTT. Translation: CASSLGLDLTGELFF. The V gene is TRBV11-2, the J gene TRBJ2-2; D unresolved. Germline V lookup: CDR1 SGHAT, CDR2 FQNNGV. This CDR3 region has 15 residues. The germline V and J ends were trimmed by 1 base and 4 bases, with 10 bases remaining between them.

This chain connects TRBV15 to TRBJ1-5; D may be TRBD1 (5 bases). V lost 1 base and J lost 5, with 9 bases in between. The CDR3 contains 14 residues. CDR1 LNHNV and CDR2 YYDKDF come from the germline V gene (reference sequence). The CDR3 reads CATSRAGGDQPQHF. CDR3 bases: TGTGCCACCAGCAGAGCGGGGGGGGATCAGCCCCAGCATTTT.

The gene calls are TRBV27 and TRBJ1-1; D is unresolved. Germline V gene data show CDR1 as MNHEY and CDR2 as SMNVEV (reference sequence). The V end lost 5 bases, the J end lost 4 bases, and 11 bases lay between the germline ends. The CDR3 has 13 residues. CDR3 amino acids: CASSALRTTEAFF. CDR3 nucleotides: TGTGCCAGCAGTGCCCTCAGGACCACTGAAGCTTTCTTT.

This chain links TRBV6-1 with TRBJ1-6; D unresolved. The CDR3 totals 13 residues. The ends were cut back, 3 bases at V and 7 bases at J, with 7 bases in the middle. Germline values: CDR1 MNHNS, CDR2 SASEGT. CDR3 loop: CASSDGLNSPLHF. In nucleotides, the CDR3 is TGTGCCAGCAGTGACGGATTGAATTCACCCCTCCACTTT.

This clone was seen more than once but under ten times. This rearrangement joins TRBV7-6 to TRBJ2-7; D may be TRBD2 (5 bases). The germline V gene has CDR1 SGHVS and CDR2 FNYEAQ. The CDR3 sequence is 12 residues long. Trimming removed 4 bases at V and 4 bases at J, with 8 bases between. The CDR3 DNA is TGTGCCAGCAGCTCCCCGGGGTACGAGCAGTACTTC. It codes for CASSSPGYEQYF. The full variable domain, completed using reference TRBV7-6 and TRBJ2-7, is GAGVSQSPRYKVTKRGQDVALRCDPISGHVSLYWYRQALGQGPEFLTYFNYEAQQDKSGLPNDRFSAERPEGSISTLTIQRTEQRDSAMYRCASSSPGYEQYFGPGTRLTVT.

The chain links TRBV9 to TRBJ2-2; 15 bases match TRBD2. CDR1 is SGDLS and CDR2 is YYNGEE in the germline V gene. The CDR3 is 17 residues long. V lost 2 bases to trimming and J lost 4 bases; unmatched junction nucleotides: 3. CDR3 in amino acids: CASSVGLAGGGTGELFF. The CDR3 region has the DNA TGTGCCAGCAGCGTGGGACTAGCGGGAGGCGGCACCGGGGAGCTGTTTTTT.

The chain combines TRBV19 with TRBJ1-2, with 7 bases matching TRBD1. The CDR3 runs to 13 residues. Trimming cost V 6 bases and J 0 bases; bases outside gene matches: 1. Germline values: CDR1 LNHDA, CDR2 SQIVND (reference sequence). The CDR3, as DNA: TGTGCCAGTAGAACAGGGGCTAACTATGGCTACACCTTC. This gives the protein CASRTGANYGYTF.

The rearrangement links TRBV9 to TRBJ1-3, with a weak D call TRBD1 (5 bases). The CDR3 is made up of 14 amino acids. The germline CDR1 and CDR2 sequences are SGDLS and YYNGEE. The ends were cut back, 3 bases at V and 2 bases at J, with 9 bases in the middle. CDR3 nucleotide sequence: TGTGCCAGCAGCGGGGGGGAGACTGGAAACACCATATATTTT. This gives the protein CASSGGETGNTIYF.

V is TRBV6-1 and J is TRBJ2-1, with a weak D call TRBD2 (6 bases). CDR1 is MNHNS, CDR2 SASEGT, per germline. The CDR3 spans 15 residues. V was pared by 6 bases and J by 1 base, with 13 bases between. The CDR3 loop is CASRLLAGSYNEQFF. DNA for the CDR3: TGTGCCAGCAGACTACTAGCAGGGTCCTACAATGAGCAGTTCTTC.

The chain couples TRBV27 to TRBJ1-2; possibly TRBD1 for D (5 bases). The CDR3 runs 14 residues. Trimming took 7 bases from V and 4 from J, leaving 16 bases between them. Germline assignment: CDR1 MNHEY and CDR2 SMNVEV (reference sequence). This CDR3 reads CASMQGSPGYGYTF. The CDR3 nucleotides are TGTGCCAGCATGCAGGGTAGTCCTGGCTATGGCTACACCTTC.

This chain links TRBV2 with TRBJ2-5; D ambiguous. The germline V gene encodes CDR1 SNHLY and CDR2 FYNNEI. Between the trimmed V and J ends, which lost 9 bases and 4 bases, there was a span of 6 bases. The length of the CDR3 is 10 residues. The CDR3 reads CARRVETQYF. The DNA for the CDR3 is TGTGCCAGACGGGTAGAGACCCAGTACTTC.

The V and J genes are TRBV5-4 and TRBJ2-1; TRBD2 matches 8 bases. Germline CDR1 reads SGHNT; CDR2 reads YYREEE (reference sequence). The CDR3 extends over 18 amino acids. V shed 4 bases, J shed 0 bases, and the junction held 12 bases outside the gene matches. CDR3 nucleotides: TGTGCCAGCAGCCCCGGGACTAGTAAGCCCCTCTCCTACAATGAGCAGTTCTTC. As protein: CASSPGTSKPLSYNEQFF.